This TCR beta chain was identified in a study of radiotherapy plus CTLA-4 blockade in lung cancer. The protocol was immunoSEQ multiplex PCR, while the TCRdb copy is restricted to in-frame clones and leaves out a portion. The profile shows tens of thousands of clones, about 75% of them singletons. In germline, CDR1 is SNHLY, CDR2 FYNNEI. V lost 4 bases, J lost 10 bases, and 11 bases lay in between. The length of the CDR3 is 12 residues. The origin of this receptor is a human donor with non-small cell lung cancer that progressed on radiotherapy plus ipilimumab. This chain links TRBV2 with TRBJ2-1, with TRBD2 as a possible D gene (5 bases). This sample comprised peripheral blood, obtained from a patient treated with radiotherapy plus ipilimumab. In DNA form, the CDR3 reads TGTGCCAGCAGTGTAGGGAGTTGGGAGCAGTTCTTC. It yields the protein CASSVGSWEQFF.